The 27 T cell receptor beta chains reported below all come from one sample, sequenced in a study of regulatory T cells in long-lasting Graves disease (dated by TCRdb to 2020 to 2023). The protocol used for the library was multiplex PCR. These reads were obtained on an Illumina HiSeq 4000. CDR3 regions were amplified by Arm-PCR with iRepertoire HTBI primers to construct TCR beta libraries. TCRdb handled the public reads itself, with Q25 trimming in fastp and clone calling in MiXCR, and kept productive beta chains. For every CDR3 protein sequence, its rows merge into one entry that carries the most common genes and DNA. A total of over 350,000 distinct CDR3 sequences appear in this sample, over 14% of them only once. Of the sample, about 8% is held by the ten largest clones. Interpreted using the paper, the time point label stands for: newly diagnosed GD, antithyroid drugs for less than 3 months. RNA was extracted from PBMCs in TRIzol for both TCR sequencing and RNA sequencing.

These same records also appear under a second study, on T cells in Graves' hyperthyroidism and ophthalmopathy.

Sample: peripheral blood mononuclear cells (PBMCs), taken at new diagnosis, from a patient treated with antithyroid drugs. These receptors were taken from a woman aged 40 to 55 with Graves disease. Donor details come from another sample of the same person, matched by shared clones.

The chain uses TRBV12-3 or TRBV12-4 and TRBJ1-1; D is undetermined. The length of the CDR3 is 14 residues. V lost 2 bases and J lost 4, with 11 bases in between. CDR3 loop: CASSLRGLSTEAFF. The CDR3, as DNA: TGTGCCAGCAGTTTACGAGGGCTTAGCACTGAAGCTTTCTTT.

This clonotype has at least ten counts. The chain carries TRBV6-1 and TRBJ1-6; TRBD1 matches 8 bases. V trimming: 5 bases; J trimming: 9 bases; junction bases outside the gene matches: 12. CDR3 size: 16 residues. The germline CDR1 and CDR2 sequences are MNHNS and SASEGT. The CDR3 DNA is TGTGCCAGCAGTCCCAACCAGGGGGCAAATGGTTCACCCCTCCACTTT. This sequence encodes CASSPNQGANGSPLHF.

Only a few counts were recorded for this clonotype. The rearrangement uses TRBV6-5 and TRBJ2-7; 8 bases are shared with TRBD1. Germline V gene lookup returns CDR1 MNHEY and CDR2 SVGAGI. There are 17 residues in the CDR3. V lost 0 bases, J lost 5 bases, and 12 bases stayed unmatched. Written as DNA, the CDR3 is TGTGCCAGCAGTTACTCGATCAGGCAGGGGGCCATCAACGAGCAGTACTTC. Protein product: CASSYSIRQGAINEQYF.

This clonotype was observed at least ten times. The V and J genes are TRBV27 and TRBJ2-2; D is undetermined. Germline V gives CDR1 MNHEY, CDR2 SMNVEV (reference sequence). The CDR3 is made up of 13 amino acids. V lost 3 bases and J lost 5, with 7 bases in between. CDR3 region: CASSFQATGELFF. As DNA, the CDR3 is TGTGCCAGCAGTTTTCAAGCGACCGGGGAGCTGTTTTTT.

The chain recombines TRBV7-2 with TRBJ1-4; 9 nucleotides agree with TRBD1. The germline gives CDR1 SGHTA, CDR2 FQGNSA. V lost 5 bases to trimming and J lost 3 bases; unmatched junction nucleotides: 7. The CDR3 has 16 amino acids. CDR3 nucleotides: TGTGCCAGCAGCCTAACAGGGGGCTCAGCTAATGAAAAACTGTTTTTT. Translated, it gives CASSLTGGSANEKLFF.

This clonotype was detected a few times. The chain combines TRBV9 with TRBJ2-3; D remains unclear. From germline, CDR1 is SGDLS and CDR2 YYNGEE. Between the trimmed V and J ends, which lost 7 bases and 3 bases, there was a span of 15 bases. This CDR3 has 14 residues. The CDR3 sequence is CASSRASATDTQYF. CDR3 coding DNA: TGTGCCAGCTCCCGGGCGAGTGCGACAGATACGCAGTATTTT.

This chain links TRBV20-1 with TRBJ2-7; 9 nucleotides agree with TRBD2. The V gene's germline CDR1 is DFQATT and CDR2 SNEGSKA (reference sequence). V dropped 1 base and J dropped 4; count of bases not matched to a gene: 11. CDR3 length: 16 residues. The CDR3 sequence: CSARGGGGRARYEQYF. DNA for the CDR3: TGCAGTGCTAGAGGAGGGGGCGGGAGGGCCCGATACGAGCAGTACTTC.

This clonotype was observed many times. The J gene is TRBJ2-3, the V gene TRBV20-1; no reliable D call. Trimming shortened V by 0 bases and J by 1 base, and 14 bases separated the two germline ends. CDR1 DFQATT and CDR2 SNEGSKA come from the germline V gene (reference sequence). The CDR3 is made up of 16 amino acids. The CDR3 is CSARDSHFGGTDTQYF. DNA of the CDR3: TGCAGTGCTAGAGATTCCCATTTTGGGGGCACAGATACGCAGTATTTT.

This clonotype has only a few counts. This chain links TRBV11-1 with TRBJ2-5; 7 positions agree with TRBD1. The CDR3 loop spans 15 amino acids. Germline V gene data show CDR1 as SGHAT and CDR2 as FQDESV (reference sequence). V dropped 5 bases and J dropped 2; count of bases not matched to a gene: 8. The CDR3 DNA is TGTGCCAGCAGCCGCCCTCCGGGACAGCAAGAGACCCAGTACTTC. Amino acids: CASSRPPGQQETQYF.

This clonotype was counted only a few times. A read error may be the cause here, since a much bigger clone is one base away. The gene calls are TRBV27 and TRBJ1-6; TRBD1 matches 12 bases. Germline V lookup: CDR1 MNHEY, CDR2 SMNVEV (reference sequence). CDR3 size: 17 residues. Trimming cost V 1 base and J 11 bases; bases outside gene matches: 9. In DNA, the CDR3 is TGTGCCAGCAGTTTATGGGGAGGGACAGGGGGCGATGCACCCCTCCACTTT. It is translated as CASSLWGGTGGDAPLHF.

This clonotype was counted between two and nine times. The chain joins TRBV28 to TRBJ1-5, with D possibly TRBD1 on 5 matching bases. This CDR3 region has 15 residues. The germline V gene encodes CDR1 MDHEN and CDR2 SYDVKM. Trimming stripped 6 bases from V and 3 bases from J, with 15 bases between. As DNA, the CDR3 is TGTGCCAGCAGAGGGGACTTTGGGGACAATCAGCCCCAGCATTTT. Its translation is CASRGDFGDNQPQHF.

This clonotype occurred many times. CDR3 in DNA: TGTGCCACCAGTGACGTGACAGGTAACCCCTACAATGAGCAGTTCTTC. It codes for CATSDVTGNPYNEQFF. The rearrangement uses TRBV24-1 and TRBJ2-1; the D gene is possibly TRBD1 (6 bases). CDR1 is KGHDR, CDR2 SFDVKD, per germline. The CDR3 covers 16 residues. V was pared by 4 bases and J by 2 bases, with 14 bases between.

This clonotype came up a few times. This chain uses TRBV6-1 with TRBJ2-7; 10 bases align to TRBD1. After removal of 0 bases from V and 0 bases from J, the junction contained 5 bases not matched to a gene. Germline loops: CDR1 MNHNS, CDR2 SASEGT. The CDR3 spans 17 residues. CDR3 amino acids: CASSEAVGTGASYEQYF. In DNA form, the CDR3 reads TGTGCCAGCAGTGAAGCGGTCGGGACAGGGGCCTCCTACGAGCAGTACTTC.

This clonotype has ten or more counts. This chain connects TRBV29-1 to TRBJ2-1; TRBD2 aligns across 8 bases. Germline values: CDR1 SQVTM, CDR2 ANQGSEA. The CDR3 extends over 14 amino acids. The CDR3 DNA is TGCAGGGATCCCGGGACTAGGTTAAGCAATGAGCAGTTCTTC. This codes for CRDPGTRLSNEQFF.

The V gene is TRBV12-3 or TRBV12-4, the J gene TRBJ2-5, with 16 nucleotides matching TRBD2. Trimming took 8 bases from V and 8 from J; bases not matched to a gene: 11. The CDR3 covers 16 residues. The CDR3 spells CASGMGLAGGAGTQYF. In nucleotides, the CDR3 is TGTGCCAGCGGTATGGGACTAGCGGGAGGGGCGGGCACCCAGTACTTC.

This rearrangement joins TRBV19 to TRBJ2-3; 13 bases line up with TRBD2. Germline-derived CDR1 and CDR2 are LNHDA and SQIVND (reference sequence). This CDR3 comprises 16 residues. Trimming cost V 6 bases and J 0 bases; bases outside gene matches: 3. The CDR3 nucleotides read TGTGCCAGTAGGGGGACTAGCGGGGCGAGCACAGATACGCAGTATTTT. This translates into CASRGTSGASTDTQYF.

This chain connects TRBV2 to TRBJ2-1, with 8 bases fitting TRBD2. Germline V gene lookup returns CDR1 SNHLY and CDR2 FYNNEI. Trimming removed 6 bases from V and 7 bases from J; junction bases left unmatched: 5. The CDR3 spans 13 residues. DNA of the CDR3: TGTGCCAGCAGAGGACTAGCAGGTAATGAGCAGTTCTTC. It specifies CASRGLAGNEQFF.

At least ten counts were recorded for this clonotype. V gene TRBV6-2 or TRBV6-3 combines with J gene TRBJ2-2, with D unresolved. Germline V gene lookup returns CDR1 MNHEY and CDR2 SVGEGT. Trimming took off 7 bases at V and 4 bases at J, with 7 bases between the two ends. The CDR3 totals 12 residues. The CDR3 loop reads CASTPTTGELFF. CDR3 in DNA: TGTGCCAGCACCCCGACCACCGGGGAGCTGTTTTTT.

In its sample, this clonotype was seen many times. The DNA of the CDR3 is TGTGCCAGCAGTGGAGGACTAGCGGGAGCGGGAGATACGCAGTATTTT. It encodes CASSGGLAGAGDTQYF. The J gene is TRBJ2-3, the V gene TRBV12-3 or TRBV12-4, with 13 bases that match TRBD2. The J segment lost 5 bases and the V segment lost 5 bases, leaving 7 bases of the junction unmatched. The CDR3 has 16 amino acids.

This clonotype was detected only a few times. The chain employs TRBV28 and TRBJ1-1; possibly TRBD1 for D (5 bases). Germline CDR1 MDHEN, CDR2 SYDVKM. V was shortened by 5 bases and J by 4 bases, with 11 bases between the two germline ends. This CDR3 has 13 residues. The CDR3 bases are TGTGCCAGCAGTCCAGGGATAGTCACTGAAGCTTTCTTT. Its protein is CASSPGIVTEAFF.

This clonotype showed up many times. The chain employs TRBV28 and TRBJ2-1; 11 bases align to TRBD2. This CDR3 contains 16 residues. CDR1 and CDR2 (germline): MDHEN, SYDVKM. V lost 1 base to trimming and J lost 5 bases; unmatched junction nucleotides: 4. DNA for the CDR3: TGTGCCAGCAGTTTATCTGCTAGCGGGGGGAACAATGAGCAGTTCTTC. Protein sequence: CASSLSASGGNNEQFF.

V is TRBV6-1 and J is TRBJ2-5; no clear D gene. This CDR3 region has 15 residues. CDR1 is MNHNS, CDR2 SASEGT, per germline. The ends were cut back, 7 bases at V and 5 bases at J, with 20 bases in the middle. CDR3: CASTPLTGPRETQYF. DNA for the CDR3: TGTGCCAGCACCCCTTTGACGGGCCCTCGGGAGACCCAGTACTTC.

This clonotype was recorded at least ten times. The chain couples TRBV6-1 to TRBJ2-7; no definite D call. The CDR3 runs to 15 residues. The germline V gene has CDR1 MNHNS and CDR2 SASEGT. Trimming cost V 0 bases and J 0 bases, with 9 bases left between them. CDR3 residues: CASSEALFISYEQYF. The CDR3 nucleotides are TGTGCCAGCAGTGAAGCGCTGTTTATCTCCTACGAGCAGTACTTC.

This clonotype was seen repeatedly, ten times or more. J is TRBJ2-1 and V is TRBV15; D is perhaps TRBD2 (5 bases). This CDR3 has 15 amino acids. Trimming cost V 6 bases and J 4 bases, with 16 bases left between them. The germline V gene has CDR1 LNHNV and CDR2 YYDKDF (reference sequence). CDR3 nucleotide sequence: TGTGCCACCAGGAGGGAAGATGGGGTATACAATGAGCAGTTCTTC. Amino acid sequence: CATRREDGVYNEQFF.

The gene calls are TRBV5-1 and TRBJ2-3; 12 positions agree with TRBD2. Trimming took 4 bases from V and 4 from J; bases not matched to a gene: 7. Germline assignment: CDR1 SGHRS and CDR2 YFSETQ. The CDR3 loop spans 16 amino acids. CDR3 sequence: CASSETTSGSPDTQYF. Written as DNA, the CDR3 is TGCGCCAGCAGCGAAACGACTAGCGGGAGTCCAGATACGCAGTATTTT.

Here the CDR3 reads CSVESDTQYF. The CDR3 DNA is TGCAGCGTTGAATCAGATACGCAGTATTTT. The rearrangement uses TRBV29-1 and TRBJ2-3; unclear D gene. Germline CDR1 SQVTM, CDR2 ANQGSEA. V shed 2 bases and J shed 4 bases, with 1 base lying between them. The CDR3 has 10 amino acids.

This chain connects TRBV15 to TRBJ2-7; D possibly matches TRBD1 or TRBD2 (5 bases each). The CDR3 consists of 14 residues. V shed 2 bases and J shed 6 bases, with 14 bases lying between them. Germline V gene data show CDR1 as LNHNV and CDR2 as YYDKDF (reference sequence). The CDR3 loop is CATSRRFRGGEQYF. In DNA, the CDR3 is TGTGCCACCAGCAGAAGGTTTCGTGGGGGCGAGCAGTACTTC.